Below are 6 T cell receptor beta chains sequenced from a single sample in a study of blood T cell repertoires in COVID-19. Sequencing used immunoSEQ multiplex PCR; TCRdb keeps in-frame clones, though not all of them. The sample shows about 50,000 clones, 82% of them seen only once. Sequencing was performed on peripheral blood. The origin of the receptors is a woman in her fifties or sixties with acute or convalescent COVID-19.

J is TRBJ2-1 and V is TRBV20-1; no reliable D call. Germline-derived CDR1 and CDR2 are DFQATT and SNEGSKA (reference sequence). There are 11 residues in the CDR3. V was pared by 1 base and J by 8 bases, with 6 bases between. The CDR3 sequence is CSARVPDEQFF. In DNA form, the CDR3 reads TGCAGTGCTAGAGTCCCGGATGAGCAGTTCTTC.

V gene TRBV4-1 combines with J gene TRBJ2-1; 13 bases agree with TRBD2. The CDR3 runs 17 residues. The germline V gene has CDR1 MGHRA and CDR2 YSYEKL. V lost 3 bases, J lost 6 bases, and 8 bases stayed unmatched. The CDR3, as DNA: TGCGCCAGCAGCCAGGCTGGGACTAGCGGGATCGGCAATGAGCAGTTCTTC. This codes for CASSQAGTSGIGNEQFF.

V and J are TRBV9 and TRBJ1-2; 7 bases are shared with TRBD1. This CDR3 is built from 13 residues. The ends lost 3 bases at V and 8 bases at J; junction bases unmatched: 7. Germline V CDR1 and CDR2: SGDLS, YYNGEE. The CDR3 nucleotides read TGTGCCAGCAGCGCATGGACAGGTGACGGCTACACCTTC. This translates into CASSAWTGDGYTF.

V is TRBV28 and J is TRBJ1-2; TRBD1 matches at 11 bases. CDR3 length: 15 amino acids. CDR1 and CDR2 (germline): MDHEN, SYDVKM. V lost 6 bases, J lost 2 bases, and 5 bases stayed unmatched. The CDR3 loop is CASRPGTGGNYGYTF. The CDR3 nucleotides are TGTGCCAGCAGGCCAGGGACAGGGGGGAACTATGGCTACACCTTC.

V is TRBV7-8 and J is TRBJ1-1; 8 positions agree with TRBD1. There are 18 residues in the CDR3. The germline V gene has CDR1 SGHVS and CDR2 FQNEAQ. V lost 1 base and J lost 2; bases outside the gene matches: 12. The CDR3 region is CASSLGSRTGLGNTEAFF. The CDR3 DNA reads as TGTGCCAGCAGCTTAGGTTCAAGGACAGGGCTGGGAAACACTGAAGCTTTCTTT.

The V call is TRBV5-6, the J call TRBJ2-3; 14 bases fit TRBD2. Germline assignment: CDR1 SGHDT and CDR2 YYEEEE. CDR3 length: 18 amino acids. Trimming took 3 bases from V and 5 from J; bases not matched to a gene: 11. The CDR3 sequence: CASSSPGLAGAWVDTQYF. CDR3 DNA sequence: TGTGCCAGCAGCTCCCCGGGACTAGCGGGGGCGTGGGTAGATACGCAGTATTTT.